The entry that follows covers one T cell receptor beta chain sequence. Its matching antigen is unknown. The PCR used 60 Vbeta and 13 Jbeta primers. Measured with immunoSEQ multiplex PCR; TCRdb has only the in-frame clones, and not every one. The sample includes approximately 140,000 clones, 83% of them seen just once. This specimen comes from a study of cytomegalovirus exposure and HLA in healthy donors. Study-level results: The investigators catalogued 150 to 200 TCR beta chains as cytomegalovirus-associated.

V was clipped by 0 bases and J by 1 base, with 13 bases between them. CDR1 is GTSNPN and CDR2 is SVGIG in the germline V gene (reference sequence). The CDR3 spans 17 residues. This rearrangement joins TRBV30 to TRBJ1-6; a possible D gene is TRBD1 (6 bases). The clonotype comes from a girl aged 2-9 years in good health and CMV-seronegative. The sequenced sample consisted of PBMCs. Written as DNA, the CDR3 is TGTGCCTGGAGTGTACGCGGGGGCTTATCCTATAATTCACCCCTCCACTTT. It encodes CAWSVRGGLSYNSPLHF.